The rows below give T cell receptor beta chains drawn from one sample of a study of OX40 agonist ivuxolimab in advanced cancers. Profiling relied on immunoSEQ multiplex PCR, and the TCRdb table lists in-frame clones only, not all of them. Seen here are under 150,000 clones, roughly 91% observed once, and the top ten hold roughly 1%. The material sequenced was CD4+ or CD8+ T cells sorted from blood, taken in a trial of the OX40 agonist ivuxolimab. These receptors originate from an adult with an advanced solid tumor such as melanoma, head and neck, liver or kidney cancer. Each CDR3 is given with its conserved first and last residue. The order of the fields is J gene, V gene, clone size, D gene, CDR3 protein, CDR3 DNA. The D gene is left open where the match is weak. The size field is filled for only some rows; it gives once, few, many or a size class.

TRBJ1-2	TRBV6-5	once	.	CASSDRGSYGYTF	TGTGCCAGCAGTGATCGCGGAAGCTATGGCTACACCTTC
TRBJ2-7	TRBV28	.	TRBD1	CASRRTGQGAYEQYF	TGTGCCAGCAGAAGAACGGGACAGGGGGCCTACGAGCAGTACTTC
TRBJ1-5	TRBV20-1	.	.	CSASDRRLQHF	TGCAGTGCTAGCGACAGGCGGCTCCAGCATTTT
TRBJ1-5	TRBV19	.	TRBD1	CASSPKTGGYQPQHF	TGTGCCAGTAGTCCTAAGACAGGGGGCTATCAGCCCCAGCATTTT
TRBJ2-7	TRBV5-1	.	.	CASSLGRGFGYEQYF	TGCGCCAGCAGCTTGGGACGGGGATTCGGGTACGAGCAGTACTTC
TRBJ2-3	TRBV19	.	TRBD1	CASRPDRGSTDTQYF	TGTGCCAGTAGACCCGACAGGGGAAGCACAGATACGCAGTATTTT
TRBJ2-2	TRBV9	.	TRBD1	CASSVAGTGMAGELFF	TGTGCCAGCAGCGTAGCGGGGACAGGGATGGCCGGGGAGCTGTTTTTT
TRBJ2-2	TRBV9	.	TRBD2	CASSVVAGGTGELFF	TGTGCCAGCAGCGTAGTAGCGGGCGGCACCGGGGAGCTGTTTTTT
TRBJ2-3	TRBV27	.	.	CASRVLEGGDTQYF	TGTGCCAGCAGGGTACTAGAGGGGGGTGATACGCAGTATTTT
TRBJ1-5	TRBV5-8	.	TRBD1	CASIRQGTRQPQHF	TGTGCCAGCATTCGACAGGGAACAAGGCAGCCCCAGCATTTT
TRBJ1-2	TRBV7-9	.	.	CASSLGGKDGYTF	TGTGCCAGCAGCTTAGGTGGAAAGGATGGCTACACCTTC
TRBJ2-7	TRBV28	.	TRBD1	CASSPSLGTGPYEQYF	TGTGCCAGCAGTCCCTCCCTCGGGACAGGGCCCTACGAGCAGTACTTC
TRBJ1-5	TRBV29-1	.	TRBD1	CSVRDRGPHQPQHF	TGCAGCGTCCGGGACAGGGGTCCTCATCAGCCCCAGCATTTT
TRBJ2-7	TRBV4-2	.	.	CASSQGIGDYEQYF	TGTGCCAGCAGCCAAGGAATAGGGGACTACGAGCAGTACTTC
TRBJ1-1	TRBV5-1	.	.	CASSLQGSSTEAFF	TGCGCCAGCAGCTTGCAGGGGTCTAGCACTGAAGCTTTCTTT